The 30 T cell receptor beta chains given below trace back to one sample, sequenced in a study of T cells in Graves' hyperthyroidism and ophthalmopathy. There were TCR beta CDR3 regions amplified from RNA transcripts. First-round RT-PCR with HTBI primers amplified the TCR CDR3 region. TCRdb reprocessed the multiplex PCR reads via MiXCR and lists one record per CDR3 protein. The sample carries about 770,000 distinct CDR3 sequences, roughly 20% recorded once. The source material was blood. The receptor set was obtained from a woman aged 45-65 years with Graves' hyperthyroidism that later progressed to Graves' ophthalmopathy.

This clonotype was counted only a few times. Here the CDR3 reads CSAPGTGWGGELFF. For the CDR3, the DNA is TGCAGTGCCCCCGGGACAGGGTGGGGCGGGGAGCTGTTTTTT. The gene calls are TRBV20-1 and TRBJ2-2; 9 bases line up with TRBD1. The V gene end was trimmed by 6 bases and the J gene end by 7 bases; junction bases not matched to a gene: 9. The CDR3 covers 14 residues. In germline, CDR1 is DFQATT, CDR2 SNEGSKA (reference sequence).

The V call is TRBV5-1, the J call TRBJ2-2; 14 nucleotides align to TRBD2. This CDR3 is 17 amino acids long. Losses at the gene ends were 7 bases for V and 4 bases for J; bases not matched to a gene: 9. CDR1 is SGHRS, CDR2 YFSETQ, per germline. CDR3 DNA sequence: TGCGCCAGCGGACCGACTAGCGGGGGGGCCGTCACCGGGGAGCTGTTTTTT. This encodes CASGPTSGGAVTGELFF. The variable domain in full, with the rest retrieved from reference TRBV5-1 and TRBJ2-2, is KAGVTQTPRYLIKTRGQQVTLSCSPISGHRSVSWYQQTPGQGLQFLFEYFSETQRNKGNFPGRFSGRQFSNSRSEMNVSTLELGDSALYLCASGPTSGGAVTGELFFGEGSRLTVL.

This clonotype was counted a few times. This sequence joins TRBV12-3 or TRBV12-4 and TRBJ1-2, with D perhaps matching TRBD1 (6 bases). Trimming stripped 5 bases from V and 7 bases from J, with 14 bases between. This CDR3 is 13 amino acids long. The CDR3 sequence: CASSHRESGGYTF. The CDR3 coding sequence is TGTGCCAGCAGTCACAGGGAAAGTGGTGGCTACACCTTC.

The genes are TRBV10-3 and TRBJ2-3; possible D gene TRBD1, 6 bases. CDR1 and CDR2 from the germline V gene are ENHRY and SYGVKD. The CDR3 sequence is 16 residues long. V was trimmed by 3 bases and J by 0 bases, leaving 13 bases between them. CDR3 sequence reads: CAISESGQSSTDTQYF. CDR3 sequence (DNA): TGTGCCATCAGTGAATCCGGACAGTCTAGCACAGATACGCAGTATTTT.

V usage is TRBV19 and J usage is TRBJ2-6, with 11 bases aligning to TRBD1. V gave up 4 bases and J gave up 9 bases; unmatched junction bases: 8. The CDR3 has 16 residues. The germline V gene has CDR1 LNHDA and CDR2 SQIVND (reference sequence). The DNA of the CDR3 is TGTGCCAGTAGTAACCCTGGACAGGGGGCGAGCAACGTCCTGACTTTC. Amino acid sequence: CASSNPGQGASNVLTF. The whole variable domain, remainder taken from reference TRBV19 and TRBJ2-6, is DGGITQSPKYLFRKEGQNVTLSCEQNLNHDAMYWYRQDPGQGLRLIYYSQIVNDFQKGDIAEGYSVSREKKESFPLTVTSAQKNPTAFYLCASSNPGQGASNVLTFGAGSRLTVL.

The V call is TRBV29-1, the J call TRBJ1-1; 7 bases are shared with TRBD1. Germline values: CDR1 SQVTM, CDR2 ANQGSEA. The CDR3 covers 12 residues. The V gene end was trimmed by 7 bases and the J gene end by 4 bases; junction bases not matched to a gene: 6. The DNA for the CDR3 is TGCAGCGGAAAGGGGGCTGCCACTGAAGCTTTCTTT. It encodes CSGKGAATEAFF.

This clonotype turned up a few times. The V call is TRBV6-5, the J call TRBJ2-1; D call uncertain. The germline CDR1 and CDR2 sequences are MNHEY and SVGAGI. The CDR3 runs 17 residues. Trimming left V 0 bases short and J 6 bases short, with 18 bases between. This CDR3 reads CASSYSSVRSVRNEQFF. The CDR3, as DNA: TGTGCCAGCAGTTACTCGTCCGTCAGGTCCGTCCGCAATGAGCAGTTCTTC.

The table lists this clonotype with many counts. The rearrangement uses TRBV6-1 and TRBJ2-7; 9 nucleotides align to TRBD2. The CDR3 is 15 amino acids. V was pared by 6 bases and J by 5 bases, with 11 bases of the junction left unmatched. Germline V gene data show CDR1 as MNHNS and CDR2 as SASEGT. CDR3 residues: CASSQGLAGFHEQYF. The CDR3 coding sequence is TGTGCCAGCAGCCAGGGGCTAGCGGGGTTCCACGAGCAGTACTTC.

The chain is built from TRBV7-8 and TRBJ1-2; D remains ambiguous. The CDR3 is 14 residues long. Trimming took off 2 bases at V and 3 bases at J, with 10 bases between the two ends. Germline values: CDR1 SGHVS, CDR2 FQNEAQ. This CDR3 is CASSLQSTYYGYTF. DNA for the CDR3: TGTGCCAGCAGCTTACAGAGTACCTACTATGGCTACACCTTC.

This clonotype was seen many times. The chain joins TRBV18 to TRBJ1-1, with D perhaps matching TRBD1 (6 bases). Germline CDR1 and CDR2: KGHSH and LQKENI. Trimming stripped 1 base from V and 3 bases from J, with 18 bases between. This CDR3 spans 17 amino acids. As DNA, the CDR3 is TGTGCCAGCTCACCACTGGGGTCAGGGGTACGGTACACTGAAGCTTTCTTT. Amino acids: CASSPLGSGVRYTEAFF.

This clonotype came up a few times. This may be a read error, as it is one base from a much larger clone. The chain has TRBV11-2 and TRBJ2-7, with 9 bases aligning to TRBD1. CDR1 and CDR2 (germline): SGHAT, FQNNGV. The CDR3 extends over 16 amino acids. Here the CDR3 reads CASSAPGQGGPYERYF. The CDR3 DNA is TGTGCCAGCAGCGCACCGGGACAGGGAGGACCCTACGAGCGGTACTTC. Full variable domain (remainder filled in from reference TRBV11-2 and TRBJ2-7): EAGVAQSPRYKIIEKRQSVAFWCNPISGHATLYWYQQILGQGPKLLIQFQNNGVVDDSQLPKDRFSAERLKGVDSTLKIQPAKLEDSAVYLCASSAPGQGGPYERYFGPGTRLTVT.

This clonotype has ten or more counts. The chain couples TRBV6-2 or TRBV6-3 to TRBJ2-7; weak D call: TRBD1 (6 bases). Germline loops: CDR1 MNHEY, CDR2 SVGEGT. Trimming pared 2 bases from V and 4 bases from J, leaving 15 bases between. The CDR3 totals 15 residues. The CDR3 DNA sequence: TGTGCCAGCAGTTACCAGGTGGACAGACTTTACGAGCAGTACTTC. This sequence encodes CASSYQVDRLYEQYF.

The J gene is TRBJ2-6, the V gene TRBV5-1; D may be TRBD2 (6 bases). The CDR3 consists of 17 residues. The germline CDR1 and CDR2 sequences are SGHRS and YFSETQ. Between the trimmed V and J ends, which lost 6 bases and 5 bases, there was a span of 21 bases. The CDR3 coding sequence is TGCGCCAGCACCCTATCCGGGACGGGGGTACGGGCCAACGTCCTGACTTTC. It is translated as CASTLSGTGVRANVLTF. The entire variable domain, with the rest obtained from reference TRBV5-1 and TRBJ2-6, is as follows: KAGVTQTPRYLIKTRGQQVTLSCSPISGHRSVSWYQQTPGQGLQFLFEYFSETQRNKGNFPGRFSGRQFSNSRSEMNVSTLELGDSALYLCASTLSGTGVRANVLTFGAGSRLTVL.

The sample holds many counts of this clonotype. The V call is TRBV3-1, the J call TRBJ1-1; D remains ambiguous. The CDR3 runs to 14 residues. Germline assignment: CDR1 LGHDT and CDR2 YNNKEL (reference sequence). V was cut by 2 bases and J by 1 base, with 8 bases left in between. In DNA form, the CDR3 reads TGTGCCAGCAGCCAAATTGGACCGAACACTGAAGCTTTCTTT. Translation: CASSQIGPNTEAFF.

This chain connects TRBV4-2 to TRBJ2-5; D is possibly TRBD1 (5 bases). V lost 0 bases and J lost 2, with 10 bases in between. The CDR3 contains 15 residues. The germline gives CDR1 LGHNA, CDR2 YNFKEQ. The CDR3, as DNA: TGTGCCAGCAGCCAAGATTGGAGACAGCAAGAGACCCAGTACTTC. Its protein is CASSQDWRQQETQYF.

This clonotype was detected only a few times. The chain couples TRBV27 to TRBJ1-1; a weak D match, TRBD1 (5 bases). Germline V CDR1 and CDR2: MNHEY, SMNVEV (reference sequence). The V gene lost 6 bases and the J gene lost 2 bases, with 25 bases spanning the gap. This CDR3 is built from 18 residues. The CDR3 sequence is CASSRSSSYRGANTEAFF. In DNA form, the CDR3 reads TGTGCCAGCAGCCGGAGTTCGTCATACCGAGGGGCAAACACTGAAGCTTTCTTT.

As concerns this clonotype: A clone one base away is much larger, so this may be a read error. The chain combines TRBV6-9 with TRBJ1-5; D not certain. Germline lookup yields CDR1 MNHGY and CDR2 SVAAGI. CDR3 size: 13 residues. The CDR3 DNA sequence: TGTGCCAACAGTTATGAATTAAATCAGCCCCAGCATTTT. Amino acid sequence: CANSYELNQPQHF.

This clonotype came up a few times. V usage is TRBV6-5 and J usage is TRBJ2-3; 9 positions agree with TRBD1. The CDR3 extends over 16 amino acids. Germline V gene lookup returns CDR1 MNHEY and CDR2 SVGAGI. The ends lost 4 bases at V and 2 bases at J; junction bases unmatched: 7. CDR3 in DNA: TGTGCCAGCAGTTCAATGGACAGGGGTTACACAGATACGCAGTATTTT. As protein: CASSSMDRGYTDTQYF.

The gene calls are TRBV29-1 and TRBJ1-4, with a weak D call TRBD1 (5 bases). The V and J ends lost 4 bases and 7 bases respectively, with 16 bases between them. The V gene's germline CDR1 is SQVTM and CDR2 ANQGSEA. This CDR3 is 14 amino acids long. CDR3 coding DNA: TGCAGCGTTGTGCCGACAGTCGAAGGTGAAAAACTGTTTTTT. Its protein is CSVVPTVEGEKLFF.

In this sample, this clonotype turned up a few times. The rearrangement joins TRBV5-1 to TRBJ1-1; possibly TRBD1 for D (6 bases). The CDR3 covers 15 residues. CDR1 is SGHRS, CDR2 YFSETQ, per germline. Trimming removed 0 bases from V and 4 bases from J, with 13 bases in between. CDR3 nucleotides: TGCGCCAGCAGCTTGGGGGCGGAGGGGGGCACTGAAGCTTTCTTT. It yields the protein CASSLGAEGGTEAFF. The full variable domain, rest sourced from reference TRBV5-1 and TRBJ1-1, is KAGVTQTPRYLIKTRGQQVTLSCSPISGHRSVSWYQQTPGQGLQFLFEYFSETQRNKGNFPGRFSGRQFSNSRSEMNVSTLELGDSALYLCASSLGAEGGTEAFFGQGTRLTVV.

Ten or more counts support this clonotype. The chain carries TRBV5-1 and TRBJ1-1; 12 bases line up with TRBD1. The junction had 7 bases not matched to a gene; V was cut back by 5 bases and J by 5 bases. Germline V gives CDR1 SGHRS, CDR2 YFSETQ. The CDR3 extends over 15 amino acids. CDR3 protein: CASSPRDRGLTEAFF. CDR3 coding DNA: TGCGCCAGCAGTCCCAGGGACAGGGGGCTTACTGAAGCTTTCTTT.

Remarks on this clonotype: This may be a read error: a much more frequent sequence differs by one nucleotide. The chain employs TRBV11-2 and TRBJ1-2, with D perhaps TRBD1 (6 bases). The CDR3 has 15 amino acids. Germline loops: CDR1 SGHAT, CDR2 FQNNGV. V was trimmed by 0 bases and J by 9 bases, leaving 17 bases between them. The DNA for the CDR3 is TGTGCCAGCAGCTTAGATTGGGGGGCAGGATATAGCTACACCTTC. As protein: CASSLDWGAGYSYTF.

This clonotype was detected only once. The rearrangement links TRBV7-2 to TRBJ2-7, with 8 bases aligning to TRBD1. CDR1 and CDR2 from the germline V gene are SGHTA and FQGNSA. CDR3 length: 16 residues. Trimming removed 0 bases from V and 2 bases from J; junction bases left unmatched: 6. CDR3 residues: CASSLAGQVSTYEQYF. Written as DNA, the CDR3 is TGTGCCAGCAGCTTAGCGGGACAGGTCTCCACCTACGAGCAGTACTTC. Full variable domain (remainder filled in from reference TRBV7-2 and TRBJ2-7): GAGVSQSPSNKVTEKGKDVELRCDPISGHTALYWYRQSLGQGLEFLIYFQGNSAPDKSGLPSDRFSAERTGGSVSTLTIQRTQQEDSAVYLCASSLAGQVSTYEQYFGPGTRLTVT.

In its sample, this clonotype was seen many times. V and J are TRBV12-3 or TRBV12-4 and TRBJ1-5; D is possibly TRBD1 (6 bases). V lost 6 bases and J 0 bases, leaving 15 bases between the germline ends. The CDR3 runs 16 residues. The CDR3 region is CASRQTGQNSNQPQHF. The CDR3 DNA is TGTGCCAGCAGGCAAACAGGACAGAATAGCAATCAGCCCCAGCATTTT.

The sample holds many counts of this clonotype. The J gene is TRBJ1-2, the V gene TRBV3-1; D is unresolved. The length of the CDR3 is 14 residues. Germline V lookup: CDR1 LGHDT, CDR2 YNNKEL (reference sequence). V shed 0 bases and J shed 8 bases, with 13 bases lying between them. CDR3 region: CASSQEGFIRGYTF. Here the CDR3 DNA reads TGTGCCAGCAGCCAAGAGGGCTTCATCAGGGGCTACACCTTC.

V and J are TRBV7-6 and TRBJ1-4, with D unclear. This CDR3 contains 14 residues. With 1 base removed from V and 12 bases from J, the gap between germline ends came to 15 bases. Germline CDR1 and CDR2: SGHVS and FNYEAQ. In DNA form, the CDR3 reads TGTGCCAGCAGCTTAGATCCCGGAAATGAGGAACTGTTTTTT. Its protein product is CASSLDPGNEELFF.

This clonotype was seen repeatedly, ten times or more. This chain connects TRBV20-1 to TRBJ1-4; 8 bases map to TRBD1. CDR1 is DFQATT and CDR2 is SNEGSKA in the germline V gene (reference sequence). This CDR3 region has 13 residues. Trimming removed 4 bases from V and 7 bases from J; junction bases left unmatched: 5. The CDR3 spells CSATDRAGEKLFF. CDR3 coding DNA: TGCAGTGCTACGGACAGGGCTGGTGAAAAACTGTTTTTT.

This clonotype was observed a handful of times. CDR3 sequence (DNA): TGTGCCAGCAGCCATTCCCTCGGGGTCGGGCAAGAGACCCAGTACTTC. Its protein is CASSHSLGVGQETQYF. The chain uses TRBV3-1 and TRBJ2-5; a possible D gene is TRBD2 (5 bases). This CDR3 is 16 amino acids long. Deletions cut 3 bases from V and 2 bases from J, with 16 bases between. CDR1 and CDR2 from the germline V gene are LGHDT and YNNKEL (reference sequence).

In DNA form, the CDR3 reads TGTGCTAGTGGTTTGGAGGGGGGGCCGCCAAACATTCAGTACTTC. Protein: CASGLEGGPPNIQYF. The chain has TRBV12-5 and TRBJ2-4, with D possibly matching TRBD2 (7 bases). Looked up from germline, CDR1 is LGHNT and CDR2 is FRNRAP. The CDR3 has 15 amino acids. Trimming took 1 base from V and 6 from J, leaving 13 bases between them.

This clonotype was seen ten or more times. The CDR3 bases are TGTGCCAGCACGCCTCATGGGCTAGCCTCCTACAATGAGCAGTTCTTC. Its translation: CASTPHGLASYNEQFF. The chain uses TRBV2 and TRBJ2-1, with TRBD2 as a possible D gene (5 bases). CDR3 size: 16 residues. V was clipped by 7 bases and J by 0 bases, with 16 bases between them. Germline CDR1 is SNHLY and CDR2 is FYNNEI.